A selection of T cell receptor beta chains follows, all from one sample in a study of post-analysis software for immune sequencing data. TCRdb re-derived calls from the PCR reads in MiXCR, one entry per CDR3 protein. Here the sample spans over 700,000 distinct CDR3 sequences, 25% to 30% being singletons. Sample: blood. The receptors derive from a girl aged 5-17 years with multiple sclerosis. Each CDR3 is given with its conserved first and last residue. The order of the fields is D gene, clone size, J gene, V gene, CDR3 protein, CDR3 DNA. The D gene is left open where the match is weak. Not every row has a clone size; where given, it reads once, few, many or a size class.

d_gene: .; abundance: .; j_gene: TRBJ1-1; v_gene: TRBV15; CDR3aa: CATSAYTEAFF; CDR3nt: TGTGCCACCAGCGCCTACACTGAAGCTTTCTTT
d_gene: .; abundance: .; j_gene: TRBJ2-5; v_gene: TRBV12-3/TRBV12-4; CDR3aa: CASSFLEEQETQYF; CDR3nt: TGTGCCAGCAGTTTTTTGGAAGAACAAGAGACCCAGTACTTC
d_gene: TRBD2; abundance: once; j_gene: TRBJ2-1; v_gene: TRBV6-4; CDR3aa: CAPPGGCGGAYNEQFF; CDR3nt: TGTGCCCCTCCCGGAGGCTGCGGGGGGGCGTACAATGAGCAGTTCTTC
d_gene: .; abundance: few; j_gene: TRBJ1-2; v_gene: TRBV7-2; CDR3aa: CASSPDTYNYGYTF; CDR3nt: TGTGCCAGCAGCCCAGACACCTACAACTATGGCTACACCTTC
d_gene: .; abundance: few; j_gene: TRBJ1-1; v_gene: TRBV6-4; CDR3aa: CASSPQWGAERAFF; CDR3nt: TGTGCCAGCAGTCCTCAGTGGGGGGCCGAGAGGGCTTTCTTT
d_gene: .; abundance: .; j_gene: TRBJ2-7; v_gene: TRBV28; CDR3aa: CASMGSYEQYF; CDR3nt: TGTGCCAGCATGGGGAGCTACGAGCAGTACTTC
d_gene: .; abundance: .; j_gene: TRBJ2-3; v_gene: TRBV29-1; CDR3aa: CSVASAASTDTLYF; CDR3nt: TGCAGCGTGGCTAGCGCCGCTAGCACAGATACGCTGTATTTT
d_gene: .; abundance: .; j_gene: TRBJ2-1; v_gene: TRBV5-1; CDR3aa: CASSSETAVIMGEQFF; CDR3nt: TGCGCCAGCAGCTCCGAGACAGCAGTAATCATGGGTGAGCAGTTCTTC
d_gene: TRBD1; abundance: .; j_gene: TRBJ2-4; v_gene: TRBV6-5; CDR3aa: CASSQGTEKNIQYF; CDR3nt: TGTGCCAGCAGCCAAGGGACAGAGAAAAACATTCAGTACTTC
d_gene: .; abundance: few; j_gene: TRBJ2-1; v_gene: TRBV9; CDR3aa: CASSVGKGVWGITVNEQFF; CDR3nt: TGTGCCAGCAGCGTAGGTAAAGGGGTGTGGGGGATAACTGTCAATGAGCAGTTCTTC
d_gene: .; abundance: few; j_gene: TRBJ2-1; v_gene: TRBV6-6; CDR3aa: CASSYALNNEQFF; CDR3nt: TGTGCCAGCAGTTACGCCCTCAACAATGAGCAGTTCTTC
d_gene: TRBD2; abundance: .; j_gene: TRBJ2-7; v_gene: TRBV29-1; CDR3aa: CSVDTSGGRNEQYF; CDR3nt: TGCAGCGTAGACACTAGCGGGGGACGGAATGAGCAGTACTTC
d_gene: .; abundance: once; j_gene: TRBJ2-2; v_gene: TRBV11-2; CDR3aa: CASIRGLDTGELFF; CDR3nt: TGTGCCAGCATCCGGGGGCTTGACACCGGGGAGCTGTTTTTT
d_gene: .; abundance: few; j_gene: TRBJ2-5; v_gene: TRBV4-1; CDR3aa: CASSQERGVEETQYF; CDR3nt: TGCGCCAGCAGCCAGGAGAGGGGGGTCGAAGAGACCCAGTACTTC
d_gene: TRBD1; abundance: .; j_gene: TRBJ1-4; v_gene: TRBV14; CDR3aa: CASRDRGQEKLFF; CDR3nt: TGTGCCAGCAGGGACAGGGGTCAGGAAAAACTGTTTTTT
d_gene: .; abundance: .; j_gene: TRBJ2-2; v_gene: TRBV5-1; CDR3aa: CASSLRGLNTGELFF; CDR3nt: TGCGCCAGCAGCTTGCGAGGGCTTAACACCGGGGAGCTGTTTTTT
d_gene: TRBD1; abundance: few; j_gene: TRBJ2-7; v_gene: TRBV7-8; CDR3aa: CASSHTGTASYEQYF; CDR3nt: TGTGCCAGCAGTCATACAGGGACAGCTTCCTACGAGCAGTACTTC
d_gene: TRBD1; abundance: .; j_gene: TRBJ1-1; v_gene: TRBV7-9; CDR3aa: CASSPVQGVGGEAFF; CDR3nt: TGTGCCAGCAGCCCTGTACAGGGGGTAGGTGGAGAAGCTTTCTTT
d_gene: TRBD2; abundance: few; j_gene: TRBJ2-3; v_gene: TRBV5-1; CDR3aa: CASSGTSVATQYF; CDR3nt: TGCGCCAGCAGCGGGACTAGCGTAGCGACGCAGTATTTT
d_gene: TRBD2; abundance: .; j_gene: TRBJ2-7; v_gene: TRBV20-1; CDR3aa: CSARREGGIGEQYF; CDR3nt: TGCAGTGCTAGGCGGGAGGGGGGAATCGGGGAGCAGTACTTC
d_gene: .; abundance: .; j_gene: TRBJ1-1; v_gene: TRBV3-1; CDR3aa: CASSQEGMVYPAFF; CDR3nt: TGTGCCAGCAGCCAGGAGGGGATGGTGTATCCGGCTTTCTTT
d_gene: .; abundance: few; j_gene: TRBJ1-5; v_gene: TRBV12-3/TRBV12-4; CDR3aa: CASRRGIHQPQHF; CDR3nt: TGTGCCAGCAGGCGAGGGATCCATCAGCCCCAGCATTTT
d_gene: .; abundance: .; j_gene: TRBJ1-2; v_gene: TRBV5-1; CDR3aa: CASSLEGSGAYGYTF; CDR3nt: TGCGCCAGCAGCTTGGAGGGCAGTGGAGCTTATGGCTACACCTTC
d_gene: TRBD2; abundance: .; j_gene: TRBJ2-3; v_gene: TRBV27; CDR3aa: CASSARTSGRAADTQYF; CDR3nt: TGTGCCAGCAGTGCGAGGACTAGCGGGAGGGCCGCAGATACGCAGTATTTT
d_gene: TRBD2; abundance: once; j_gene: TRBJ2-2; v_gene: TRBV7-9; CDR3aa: CASSSRLAGGLTGELFF; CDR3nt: TGTGCCAGCAGCTCCCGACTAGCGGGAGGACTCACCGGGGAGCTGTTTTTT
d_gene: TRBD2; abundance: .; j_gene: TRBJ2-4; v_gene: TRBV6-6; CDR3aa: CASSDPGGIRHIQYF; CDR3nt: TGTGCCAGCAGTGACCCCGGGGGGATCCGACACATTCAGTACTTC
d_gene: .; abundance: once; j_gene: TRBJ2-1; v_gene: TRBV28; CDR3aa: CASRKGSPYNEQFF; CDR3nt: TGTGCCAGCCGTAAGGGGTCCCCCTACAATGAGCAGTTCTTC
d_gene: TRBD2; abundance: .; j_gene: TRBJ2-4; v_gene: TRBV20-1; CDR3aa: CSAKKAGAVNIQYF; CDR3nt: TGCAGTGCTAAAAAAGCGGGAGCTGTAAACATTCAGTACTTC
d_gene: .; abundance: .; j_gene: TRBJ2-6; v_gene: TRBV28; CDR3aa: CASTAFEEGANVLTF; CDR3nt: TGTGCCAGCACTGCCTTCGAGGAGGGGGCCAACGTCCTGACTTTC
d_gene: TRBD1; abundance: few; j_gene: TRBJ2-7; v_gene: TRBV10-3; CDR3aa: CATMGTGSNYEQYF; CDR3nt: TGTGCCACCATGGGGACAGGATCAAATTACGAGCAGTACTTC
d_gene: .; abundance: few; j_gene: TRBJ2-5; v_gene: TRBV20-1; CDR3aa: CSARGFRSIFETQYF; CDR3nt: TGCAGTGCTAGAGGTTTTAGGAGCATTTTCGAGACCCAGTACTTC
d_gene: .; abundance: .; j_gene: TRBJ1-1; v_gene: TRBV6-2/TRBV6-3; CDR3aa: CASSYPNNVRNTEAFF; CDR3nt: TGTGCCAGCAGTTACCCGAACAACGTCCGGAACACTGAAGCTTTCTTT
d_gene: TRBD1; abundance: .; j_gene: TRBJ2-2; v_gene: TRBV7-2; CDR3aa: CASSPQGALTGELFF; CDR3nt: TGTGCCAGCAGTCCTCAGGGGGCTTTGACCGGGGAGCTGTTTTTT
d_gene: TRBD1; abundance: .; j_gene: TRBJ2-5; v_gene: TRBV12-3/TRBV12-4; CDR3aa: CAGSLRAGGFVETQYF; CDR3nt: TGTGCCGGCAGTTTGCGCGCAGGGGGCTTCGTGGAGACCCAGTACTTC
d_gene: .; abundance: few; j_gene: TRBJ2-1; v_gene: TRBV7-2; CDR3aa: CASSLVGRLSYNEQFF; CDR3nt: TGTGCCAGCAGCTTAGTGGGGAGGTTGTCCTACAATGAGCAGTTCTTC
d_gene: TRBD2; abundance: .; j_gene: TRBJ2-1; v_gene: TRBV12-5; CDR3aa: CASGLVLHGGGDSNNEQFF; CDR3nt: TGTGCTAGTGGTTTGGTACTCCATGGCGGGGGGGACTCCAACAATGAGCAGTTCTTC
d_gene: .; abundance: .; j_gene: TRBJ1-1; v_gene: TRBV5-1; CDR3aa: CASSQPGHMNTEAFF; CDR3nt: TGCGCCAGCAGCCAGCCTGGGCATATGAACACTGAAGCTTTCTTT